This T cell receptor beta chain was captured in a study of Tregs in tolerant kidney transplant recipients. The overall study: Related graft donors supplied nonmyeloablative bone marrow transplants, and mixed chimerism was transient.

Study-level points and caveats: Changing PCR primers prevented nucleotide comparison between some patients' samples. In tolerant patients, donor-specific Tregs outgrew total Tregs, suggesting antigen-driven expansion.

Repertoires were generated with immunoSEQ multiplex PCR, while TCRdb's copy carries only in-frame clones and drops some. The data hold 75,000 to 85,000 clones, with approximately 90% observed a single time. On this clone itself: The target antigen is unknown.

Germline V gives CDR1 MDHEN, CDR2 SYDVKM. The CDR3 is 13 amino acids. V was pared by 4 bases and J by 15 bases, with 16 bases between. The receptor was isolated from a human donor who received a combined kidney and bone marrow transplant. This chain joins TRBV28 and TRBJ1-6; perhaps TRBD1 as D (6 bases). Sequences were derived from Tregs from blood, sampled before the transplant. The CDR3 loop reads CASSYNRERLLHF. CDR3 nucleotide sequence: TGTGCCAGCAGTTATAACAGGGAGCGTCTCCTCCACTTT.